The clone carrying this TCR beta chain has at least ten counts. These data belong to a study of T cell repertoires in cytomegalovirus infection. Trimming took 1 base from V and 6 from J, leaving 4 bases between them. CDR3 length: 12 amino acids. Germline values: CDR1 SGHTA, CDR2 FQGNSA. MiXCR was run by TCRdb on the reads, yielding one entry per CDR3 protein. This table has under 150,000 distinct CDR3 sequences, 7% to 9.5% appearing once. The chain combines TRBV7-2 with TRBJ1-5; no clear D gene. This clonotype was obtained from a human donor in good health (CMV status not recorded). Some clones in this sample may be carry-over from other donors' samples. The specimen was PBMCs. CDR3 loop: CASSLEGQPQHF. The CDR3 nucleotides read TGTGCCAGCAGCTTAGAAGGTCAGCCCCAGCATTTT.